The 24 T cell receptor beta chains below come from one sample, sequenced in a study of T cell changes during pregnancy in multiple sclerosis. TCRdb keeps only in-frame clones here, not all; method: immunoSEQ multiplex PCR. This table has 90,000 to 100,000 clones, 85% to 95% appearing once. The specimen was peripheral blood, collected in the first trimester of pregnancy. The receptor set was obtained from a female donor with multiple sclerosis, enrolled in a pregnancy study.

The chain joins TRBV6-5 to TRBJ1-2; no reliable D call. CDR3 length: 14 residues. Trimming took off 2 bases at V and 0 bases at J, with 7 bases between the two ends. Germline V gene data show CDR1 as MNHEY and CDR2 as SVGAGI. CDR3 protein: CASSYGPPNYGYTF. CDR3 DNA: TGTGCCAGCAGTTACGGGCCTCCTAACTATGGCTACACCTTC.

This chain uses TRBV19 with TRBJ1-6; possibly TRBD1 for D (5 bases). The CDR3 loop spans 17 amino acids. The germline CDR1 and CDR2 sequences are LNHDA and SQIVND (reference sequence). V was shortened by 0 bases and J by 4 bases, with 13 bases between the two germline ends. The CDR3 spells CASSIDHRPEYNSPLHF. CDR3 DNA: TGTGCCAGTAGTATAGATCACAGGCCGGAGTATAATTCACCCCTCCACTTT.

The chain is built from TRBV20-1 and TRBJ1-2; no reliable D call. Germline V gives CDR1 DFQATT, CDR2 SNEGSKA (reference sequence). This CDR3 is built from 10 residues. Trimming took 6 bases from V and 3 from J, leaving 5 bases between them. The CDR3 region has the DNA TGCAGTGCCCTTGACTATGGCTACACCTTC. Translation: CSALDYGYTF.

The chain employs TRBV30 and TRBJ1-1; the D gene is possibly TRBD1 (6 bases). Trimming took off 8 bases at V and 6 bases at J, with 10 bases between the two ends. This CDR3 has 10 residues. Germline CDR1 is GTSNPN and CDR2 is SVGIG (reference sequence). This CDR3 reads CAAPGAEAFF. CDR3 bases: TGTGCCGCTCCAGGGGCTGAAGCTTTCTTT.

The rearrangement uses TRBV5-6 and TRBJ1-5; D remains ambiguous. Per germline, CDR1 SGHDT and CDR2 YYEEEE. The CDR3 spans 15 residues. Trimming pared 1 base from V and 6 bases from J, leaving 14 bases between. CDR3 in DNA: TGTGCCAGCAGCTTGTACGGTGGCGCGGGTCAGCCCCAGCATTTT. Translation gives CASSLYGGAGQPQHF. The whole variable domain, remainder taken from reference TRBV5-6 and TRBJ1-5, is DAGVTQSPTHLIKTRGQQVTLRCSPKSGHDTVSWYQQALGQGPQFIFQYYEEEERQRGNFPDRFSGHQFPNYSSELNVNALLLGDSALYLCASSLYGGAGQPQHFGDGTRLSIL.

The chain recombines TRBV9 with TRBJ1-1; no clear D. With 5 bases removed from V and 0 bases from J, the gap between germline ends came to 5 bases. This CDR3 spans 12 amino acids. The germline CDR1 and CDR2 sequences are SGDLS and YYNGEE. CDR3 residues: CASSTVNTEAFF. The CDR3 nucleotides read TGTGCCAGCAGTACAGTGAACACTGAAGCTTTCTTT.

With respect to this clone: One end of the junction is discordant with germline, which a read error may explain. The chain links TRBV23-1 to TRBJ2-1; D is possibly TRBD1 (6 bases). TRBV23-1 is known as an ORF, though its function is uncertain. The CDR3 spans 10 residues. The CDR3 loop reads CASSRDTVIF. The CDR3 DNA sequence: TGCGCCAGCAGCAGGGACACGGTAATCTTC.

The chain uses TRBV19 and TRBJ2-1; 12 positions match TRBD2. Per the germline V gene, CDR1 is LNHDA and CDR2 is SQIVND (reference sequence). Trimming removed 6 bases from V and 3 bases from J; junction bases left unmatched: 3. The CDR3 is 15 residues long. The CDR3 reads CASSQLAGGYNEQFF. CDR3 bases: TGTGCCAGTAGCCAACTAGCGGGGGGCTACAATGAGCAGTTCTTC. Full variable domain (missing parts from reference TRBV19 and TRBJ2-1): DGGITQSPKYLFRKEGQNVTLSCEQNLNHDAMYWYRQDPGQGLRLIYYSQIVNDFQKGDIAEGYSVSREKKESFPLTVTSAQKNPTAFYLCASSQLAGGYNEQFFGPGTRLTVL.

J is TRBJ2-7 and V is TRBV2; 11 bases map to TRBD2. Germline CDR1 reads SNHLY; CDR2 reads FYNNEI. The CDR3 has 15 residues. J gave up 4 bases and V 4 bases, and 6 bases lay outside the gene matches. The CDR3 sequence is CASSGLAGGEYEQYF. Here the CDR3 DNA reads TGTGCCAGCAGTGGGCTAGCGGGGGGAGAATACGAGCAGTACTTC.

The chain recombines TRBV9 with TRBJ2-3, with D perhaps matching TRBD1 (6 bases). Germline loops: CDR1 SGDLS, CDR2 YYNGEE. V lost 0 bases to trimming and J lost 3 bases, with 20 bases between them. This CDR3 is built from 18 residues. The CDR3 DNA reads TGTGCCAGCAGCGTAGCCCCCACAAGAGGGGGTAAGACAGATACGCAGTATTTT. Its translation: CASSVAPTRGGKTDTQYF. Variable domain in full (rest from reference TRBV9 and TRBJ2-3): DSGVTQTPKHLITATGQRVTLRCSPRSGDLSVYWYQQSLDQGLQFLIQYYNGEERAKGNILERFSAQQFPDLHSELNLSSLELGDSALYFCASSVAPTRGGKTDTQYFGPGTRLTVL.

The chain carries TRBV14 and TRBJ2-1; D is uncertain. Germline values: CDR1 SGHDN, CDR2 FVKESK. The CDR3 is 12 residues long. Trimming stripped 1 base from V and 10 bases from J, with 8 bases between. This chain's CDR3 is CASSQVSREQFF. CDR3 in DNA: TGTGCCAGCAGCCAAGTTTCTAGGGAGCAGTTCTTC.

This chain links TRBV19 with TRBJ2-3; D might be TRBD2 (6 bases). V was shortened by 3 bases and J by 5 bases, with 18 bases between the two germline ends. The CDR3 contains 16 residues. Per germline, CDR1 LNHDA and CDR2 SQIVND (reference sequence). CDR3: CASSIPGRGDGDTQYF. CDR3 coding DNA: TGTGCCAGTAGTATCCCCGGGCGGGGTGATGGAGATACGCAGTATTTT.

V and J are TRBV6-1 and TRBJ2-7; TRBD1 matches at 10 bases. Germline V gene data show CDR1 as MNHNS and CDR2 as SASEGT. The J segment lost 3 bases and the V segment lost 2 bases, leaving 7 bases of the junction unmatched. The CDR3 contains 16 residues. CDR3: CASSESVWDRGYEQYF. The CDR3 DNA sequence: TGTGCCAGCAGTGAAAGTGTGTGGGACAGGGGCTACGAGCAGTACTTC.

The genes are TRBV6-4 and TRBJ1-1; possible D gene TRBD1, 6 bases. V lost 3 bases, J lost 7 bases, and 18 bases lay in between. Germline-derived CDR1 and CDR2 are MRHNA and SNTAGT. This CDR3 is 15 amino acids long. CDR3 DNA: TGTGCCAGCAGTGAAGGCCGATTAGGGGGATTTGAAGCTTTCTTT. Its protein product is CASSEGRLGGFEAFF.

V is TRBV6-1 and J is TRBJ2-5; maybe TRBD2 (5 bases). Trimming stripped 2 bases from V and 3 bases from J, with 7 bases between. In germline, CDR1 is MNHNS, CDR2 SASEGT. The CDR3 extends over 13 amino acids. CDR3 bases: TGTGCCAGCAGTGAATTCGGGGAAGAGACCCAGTACTTC. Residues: CASSEFGEETQYF.

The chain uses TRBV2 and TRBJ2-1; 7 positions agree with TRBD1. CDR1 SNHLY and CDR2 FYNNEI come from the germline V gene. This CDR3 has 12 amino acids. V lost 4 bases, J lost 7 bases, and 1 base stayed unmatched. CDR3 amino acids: CASSGDSNEQFF. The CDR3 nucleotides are TGTGCCAGCAGTGGGGACAGTAATGAGCAGTTCTTC.

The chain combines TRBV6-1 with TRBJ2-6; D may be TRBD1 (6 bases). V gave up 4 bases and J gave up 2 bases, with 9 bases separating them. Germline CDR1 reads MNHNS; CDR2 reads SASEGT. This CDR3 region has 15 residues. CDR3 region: CASSGAGAGANVLTF. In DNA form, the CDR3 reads TGTGCCAGCAGTGGGGCAGGGGCTGGGGCCAACGTCCTGACTTTC.

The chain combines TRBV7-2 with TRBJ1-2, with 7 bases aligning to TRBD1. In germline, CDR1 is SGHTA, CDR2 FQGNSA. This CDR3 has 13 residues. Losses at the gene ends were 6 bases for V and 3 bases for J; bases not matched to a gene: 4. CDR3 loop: CASSGTADYGYTF. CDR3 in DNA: TGTGCCAGCAGTGGGACAGCAGACTATGGCTACACCTTC.

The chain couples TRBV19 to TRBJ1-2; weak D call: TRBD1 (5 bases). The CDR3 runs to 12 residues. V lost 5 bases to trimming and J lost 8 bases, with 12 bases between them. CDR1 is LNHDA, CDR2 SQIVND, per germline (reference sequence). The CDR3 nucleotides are TGTGCCAGTAGTGCCCAGGGTTACGGCTACACCTTC. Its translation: CASSAQGYGYTF.

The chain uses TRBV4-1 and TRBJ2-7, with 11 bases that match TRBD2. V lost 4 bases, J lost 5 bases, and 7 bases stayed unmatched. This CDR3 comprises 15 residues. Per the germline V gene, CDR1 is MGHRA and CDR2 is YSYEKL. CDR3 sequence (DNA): TGCGCCAGCAGCCCGGTAGCGGGGGGGCCCCACGAGCAGTACTTC. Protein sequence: CASSPVAGGPHEQYF.

The CDR3 region is CASSWDRAGSNQPQHF. CDR3 nucleotides: TGCGCCAGCAGCTGGGACAGGGCCGGTAGCAATCAGCCCCAGCATTTT. The rearrangement uses TRBV5-1 and TRBJ1-5, with 9 bases identical to TRBD1. The trim removed 3 bases at V and 0 bases at J, leaving 4 bases unmatched. The CDR3 covers 16 residues. Germline loops: CDR1 SGHRS, CDR2 YFSETQ.

The DNA for the CDR3 is TGTGCCAGCAGTTTCTTGGAGGAAGCCTACGAGCAGTACTTC. Its translation is CASSFLEEAYEQYF. The V call is TRBV27, the J call TRBJ2-7, with a weak D call TRBD2 (5 bases). From germline, CDR1 is MNHEY and CDR2 SMNVEV (reference sequence). V lost 3 bases and J 2 bases, leaving 11 bases between the germline ends. The CDR3 is made up of 14 amino acids.

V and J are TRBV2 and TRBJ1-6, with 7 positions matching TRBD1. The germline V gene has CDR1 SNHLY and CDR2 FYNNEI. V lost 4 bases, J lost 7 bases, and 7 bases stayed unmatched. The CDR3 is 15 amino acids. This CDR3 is CASSVEAGGNSPLHF. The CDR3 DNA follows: TGTGCCAGCAGTGTGGAGGCAGGGGGGAATTCACCCCTCCACTTT.

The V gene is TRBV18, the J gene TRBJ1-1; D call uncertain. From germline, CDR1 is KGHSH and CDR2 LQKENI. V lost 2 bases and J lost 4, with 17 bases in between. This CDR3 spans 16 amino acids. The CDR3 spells CASSPERSEGPTEAFF. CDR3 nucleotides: TGTGCCAGCTCACCAGAGCGGTCGGAGGGTCCCACTGAAGCTTTCTTT.